This entry features one T cell receptor beta chain sequence. Its antigen is unidentified. Other DNA sequences in this sample translate to the same CDR3. The study reverse transcribed the entire isolated RNA, so it sequenced expressed TCRB transcripts. Here immunoSEQ multiplex PCR was the method, and the copy in TCRdb shows in-frame clones only, minus some. The sample includes about 150,000 clones, around 8% of them seen just once. The sample belongs to a study of beta chain features in type 1 diabetes. Background on the study: All samples together contributed 95 million to 110 million sorted cells for examination.

Study-wide points: The similarity of naive, central memory and Treg TCRB repertoires appeared greater among patients than among healthy donors. Type 1 diabetes patients showed fewer insertions and more deletions at VDJ junctions.

Trimming took 0 bases from V and 0 from J, leaving 6 bases between them. CDR3 length equals 14 residues. Germline V gene sequence: CDR1 SGHDT, CDR2 YYEEEE. The sequence was obtained from a man in his late teens or twenties in good health. The sequenced sample consisted of central memory CD4+ T cells from blood. V is TRBV5-6 and J is TRBJ1-1, with D tentatively TRBD1 (6 bases). In DNA, the CDR3 is TGTGCCAGCAGCTTGGGACAGGTGAACACTGAAGCTTTCTTT. It yields the protein CASSLGQVNTEAFF.